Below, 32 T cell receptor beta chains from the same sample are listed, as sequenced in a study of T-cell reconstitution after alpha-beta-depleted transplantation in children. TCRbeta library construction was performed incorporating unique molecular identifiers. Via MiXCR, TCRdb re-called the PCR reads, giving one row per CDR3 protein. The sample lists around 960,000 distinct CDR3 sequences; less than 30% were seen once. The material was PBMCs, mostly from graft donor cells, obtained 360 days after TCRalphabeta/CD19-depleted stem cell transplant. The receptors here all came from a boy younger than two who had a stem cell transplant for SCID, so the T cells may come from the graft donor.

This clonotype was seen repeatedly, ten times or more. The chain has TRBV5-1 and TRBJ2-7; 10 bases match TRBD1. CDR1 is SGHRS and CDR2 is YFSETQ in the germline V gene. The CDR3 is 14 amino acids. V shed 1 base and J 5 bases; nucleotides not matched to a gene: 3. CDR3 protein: CASSLRDRGHEQYF. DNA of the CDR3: TGCGCCAGCAGCTTGAGGGACAGGGGCCACGAGCAGTACTTC.

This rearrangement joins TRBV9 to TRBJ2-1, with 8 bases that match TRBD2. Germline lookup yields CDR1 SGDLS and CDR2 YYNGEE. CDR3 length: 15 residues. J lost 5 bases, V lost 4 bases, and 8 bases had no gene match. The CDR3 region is CASSLTGGPHNEQFF. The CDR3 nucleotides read TGTGCCAGCAGCCTCACGGGGGGGCCGCACAATGAGCAGTTCTTC.

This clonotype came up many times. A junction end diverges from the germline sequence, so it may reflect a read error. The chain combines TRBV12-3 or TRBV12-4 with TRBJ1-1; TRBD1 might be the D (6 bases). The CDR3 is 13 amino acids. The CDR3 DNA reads TGCGCCAGCAGCTTGGGACAGAACACTGAAGCTTTCTTT. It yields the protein CASSLGQNTEAFF.

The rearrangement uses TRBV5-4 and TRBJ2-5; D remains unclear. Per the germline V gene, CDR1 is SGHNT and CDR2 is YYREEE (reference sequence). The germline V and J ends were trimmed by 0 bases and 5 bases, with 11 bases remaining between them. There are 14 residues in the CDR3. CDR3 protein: CASSLGYLGETQYF. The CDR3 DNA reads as TGTGCCAGCAGCTTGGGATATCTTGGGGAGACCCAGTACTTC.

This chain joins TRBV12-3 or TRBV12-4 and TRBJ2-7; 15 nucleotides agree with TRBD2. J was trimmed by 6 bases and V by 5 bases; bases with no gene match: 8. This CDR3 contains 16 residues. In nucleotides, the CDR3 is TGTGCCAGCAGTGCCGGGACTAGCGGGGGGCTAGGCGAGCAGTACTTC. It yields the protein CASSAGTSGGLGEQYF.

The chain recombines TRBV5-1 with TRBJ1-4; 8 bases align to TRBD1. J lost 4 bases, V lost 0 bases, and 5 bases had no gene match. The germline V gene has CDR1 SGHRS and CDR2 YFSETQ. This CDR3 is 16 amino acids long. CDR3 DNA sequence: TGCGCCAGCAGCTTGGACGGACAGGGCCTTAATGAAAAACTGTTTTTT. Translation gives CASSLDGQGLNEKLFF.

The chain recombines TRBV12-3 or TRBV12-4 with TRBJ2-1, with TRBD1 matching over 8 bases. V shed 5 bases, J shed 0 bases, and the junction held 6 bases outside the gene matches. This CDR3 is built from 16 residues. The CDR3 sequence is CASSPGDRFSYNEQFF. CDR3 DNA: TGTGCCAGCAGTCCGGGGGACAGGTTCTCCTACAATGAGCAGTTCTTC.

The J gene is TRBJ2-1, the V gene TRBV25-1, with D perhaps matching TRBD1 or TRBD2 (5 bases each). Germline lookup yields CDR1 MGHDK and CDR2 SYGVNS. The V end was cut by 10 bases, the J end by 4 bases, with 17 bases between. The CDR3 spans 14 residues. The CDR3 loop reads CATVPRGTYNEQFF. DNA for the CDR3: TGTGCCACCGTCCCCAGAGGGACGTACAATGAGCAGTTCTTC.

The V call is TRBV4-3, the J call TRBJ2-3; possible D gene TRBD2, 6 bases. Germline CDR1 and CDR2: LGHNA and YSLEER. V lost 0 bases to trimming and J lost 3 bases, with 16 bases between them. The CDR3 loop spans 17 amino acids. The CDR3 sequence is CASSQEVSRLGTDTQYF. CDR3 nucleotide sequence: TGCGCCAGCAGCCAAGAAGTCAGTCGACTAGGGACAGATACGCAGTATTTT.

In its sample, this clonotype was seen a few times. CDR3 bases: TGCGCCAGCAGCCAAGATAGGGTACTCAATGAGCAGTTCTTC. It yields the protein CASSQDRVLNEQFF. The chain carries TRBV4-3 and TRBJ2-1; D gene unclear. CDR3 length: 14 amino acids. Germline V gene data show CDR1 as LGHNA and CDR2 as YSLEER. Deletions cut 0 bases from V and 6 bases from J, with 9 bases between.

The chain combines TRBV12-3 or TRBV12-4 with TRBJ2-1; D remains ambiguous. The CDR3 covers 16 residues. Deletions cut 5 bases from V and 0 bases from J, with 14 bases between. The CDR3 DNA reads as TGTGCCAGCAGTCCGTACTTAAAGAGCTCCTACAATGAGCAGTTCTTC. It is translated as CASSPYLKSSYNEQFF.

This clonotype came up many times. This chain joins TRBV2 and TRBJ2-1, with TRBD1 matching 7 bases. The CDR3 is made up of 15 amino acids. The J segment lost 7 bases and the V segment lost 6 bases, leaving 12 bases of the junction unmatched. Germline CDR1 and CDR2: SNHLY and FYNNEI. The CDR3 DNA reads TGTGCCAGCAGGGGAAACCAGGGGGTTTGGAATGAGCAGTTCTTC. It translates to CASRGNQGVWNEQFF.

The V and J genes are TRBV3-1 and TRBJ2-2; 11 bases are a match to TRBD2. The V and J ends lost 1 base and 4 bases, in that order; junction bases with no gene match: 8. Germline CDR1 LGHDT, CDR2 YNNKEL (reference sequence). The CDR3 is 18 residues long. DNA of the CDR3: TGTGCCAGCAGCCAAGGCCTTAGCGGGGGGGCAGGCACCGGGGAGCTGTTTTTT. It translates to CASSQGLSGGAGTGELFF.

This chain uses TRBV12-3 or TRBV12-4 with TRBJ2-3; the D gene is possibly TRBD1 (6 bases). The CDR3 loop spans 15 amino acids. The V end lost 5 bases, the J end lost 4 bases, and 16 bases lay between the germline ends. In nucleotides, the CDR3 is TGTGCCAGCAGTACTACAGGGACATTCGCAGATACGCAGTATTTT. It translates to CASSTTGTFADTQYF.

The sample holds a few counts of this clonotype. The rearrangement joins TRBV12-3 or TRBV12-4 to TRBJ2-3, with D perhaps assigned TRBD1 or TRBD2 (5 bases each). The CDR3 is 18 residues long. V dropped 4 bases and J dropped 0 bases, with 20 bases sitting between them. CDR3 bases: TGTGCCAGCAGTTCCTTAATGGGAAGAGGGGTGAGCACAGATACGCAGTATTTT. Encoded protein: CASSSLMGRGVSTDTQYF.

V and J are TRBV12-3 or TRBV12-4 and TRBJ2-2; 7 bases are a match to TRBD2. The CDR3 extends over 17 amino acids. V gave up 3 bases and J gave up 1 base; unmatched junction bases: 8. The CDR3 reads CASSFGTGGVNTGELFF. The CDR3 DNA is TGTGCCAGCAGTTTTGGAACGGGGGGTGTGAACACCGGGGAGCTGTTTTTT.

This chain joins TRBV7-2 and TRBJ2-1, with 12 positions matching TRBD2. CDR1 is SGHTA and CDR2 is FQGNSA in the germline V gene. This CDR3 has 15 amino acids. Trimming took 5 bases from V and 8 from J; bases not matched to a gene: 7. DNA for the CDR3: TGTGCCAGCAGCCCGACTAGCGGGGGATCCCATGAGCAGTTCTTC. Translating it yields CASSPTSGGSHEQFF.

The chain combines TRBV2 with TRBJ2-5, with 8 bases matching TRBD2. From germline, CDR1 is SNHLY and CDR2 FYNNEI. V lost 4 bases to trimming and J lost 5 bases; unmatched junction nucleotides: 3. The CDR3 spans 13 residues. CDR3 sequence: CASSVGLGETQYF. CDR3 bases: TGTGCCAGCAGTGTGGGACTAGGTGAGACCCAGTACTTC.

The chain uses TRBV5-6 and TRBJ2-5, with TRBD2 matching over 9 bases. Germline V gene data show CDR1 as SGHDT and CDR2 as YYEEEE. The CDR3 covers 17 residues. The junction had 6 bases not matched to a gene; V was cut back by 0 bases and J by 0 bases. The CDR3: CASSLVASGDNQETQYF. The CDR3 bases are TGTGCCAGCAGCTTGGTGGCTAGCGGGGATAACCAAGAGACCCAGTACTTC.

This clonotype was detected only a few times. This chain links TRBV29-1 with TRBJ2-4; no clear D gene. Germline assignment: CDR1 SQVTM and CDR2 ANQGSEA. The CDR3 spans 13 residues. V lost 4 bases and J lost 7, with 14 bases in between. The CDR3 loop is CSVVLGTDNIQYF. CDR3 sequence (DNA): TGCAGCGTTGTGCTGGGAACCGACAACATTCAGTACTTC.

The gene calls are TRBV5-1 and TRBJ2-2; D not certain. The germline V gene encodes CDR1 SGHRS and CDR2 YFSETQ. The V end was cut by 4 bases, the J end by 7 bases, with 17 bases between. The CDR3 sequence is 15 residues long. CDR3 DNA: TGCGCCAGCAGCCCGAAAGTACGGCCCGACGGGGAGCTGTTTTTT. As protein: CASSPKVRPDGELFF. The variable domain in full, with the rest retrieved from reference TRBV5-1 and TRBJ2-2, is KAGVTQTPRYLIKTRGQQVTLSCSPISGHRSVSWYQQTPGQGLQFLFEYFSETQRNKGNFPGRFSGRQFSNSRSEMNVSTLELGDSALYLCASSPKVRPDGELFFGEGSRLTVL.

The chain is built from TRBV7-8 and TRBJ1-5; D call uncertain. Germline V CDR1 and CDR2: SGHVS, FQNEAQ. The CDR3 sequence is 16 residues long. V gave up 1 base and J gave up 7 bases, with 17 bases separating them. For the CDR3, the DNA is TGTGCCAGCAGCTTAGTTCCGCCGGGATCGGGACAGCCCCAGCATTTT. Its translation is CASSLVPPGSGQPQHF. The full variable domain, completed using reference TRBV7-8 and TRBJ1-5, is GAGVSQSPRYKVAKRGQDVALRCDPISGHVSLFWYQQALGQGPEFLTYFQNEAQLDKSGLPSDRFFAERPEGSVSTLKIQRTQQEDSAVYLCASSLVPPGSGQPQHFGDGTRLSIL.

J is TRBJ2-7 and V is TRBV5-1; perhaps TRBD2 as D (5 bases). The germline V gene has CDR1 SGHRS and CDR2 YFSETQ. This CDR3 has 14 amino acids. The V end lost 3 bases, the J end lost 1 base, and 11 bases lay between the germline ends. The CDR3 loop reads CASSSDGNSYEQYF. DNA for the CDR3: TGCGCCAGCAGCTCGGACGGGAATTCCTACGAGCAGTACTTC.

In nucleotides, the CDR3 is TGCAGCGTTTCCGGTCCCACGAGGTTCTTC. Its protein product is CSVSGPTRFF. This chain uses TRBV29-1 with TRBJ2-1; D not resolved. Germline-derived CDR1 and CDR2 are SQVTM and ANQGSEA. V lost 5 bases, J lost 15 bases, and 14 bases lay in between. The CDR3 spans 10 residues.

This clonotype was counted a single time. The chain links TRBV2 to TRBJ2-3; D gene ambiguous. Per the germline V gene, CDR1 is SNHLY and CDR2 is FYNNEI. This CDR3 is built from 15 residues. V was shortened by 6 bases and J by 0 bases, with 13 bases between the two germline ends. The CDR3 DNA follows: TGTGCCAGCAGGGCTGACATGACTAGCACAGATACGCAGTATTTT. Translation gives CASRADMTSTDTQYF.

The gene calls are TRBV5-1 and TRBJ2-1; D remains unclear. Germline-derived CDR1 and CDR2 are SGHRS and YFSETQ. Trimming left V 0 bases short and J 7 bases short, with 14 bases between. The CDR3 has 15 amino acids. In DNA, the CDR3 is TGCGCCAGCAGCTTGGTAGGGTTGAGCCTGAATGAGCAGTTCTTC. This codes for CASSLVGLSLNEQFF.

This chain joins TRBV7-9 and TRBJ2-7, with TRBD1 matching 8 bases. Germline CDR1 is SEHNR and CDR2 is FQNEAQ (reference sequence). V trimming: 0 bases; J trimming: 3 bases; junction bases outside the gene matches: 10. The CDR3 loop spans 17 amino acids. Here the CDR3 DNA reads TGTGCCAGCAGCTTAGCCACGTCCCGGGACAGGCACTACGAGCAGTACTTC. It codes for CASSLATSRDRHYEQYF.

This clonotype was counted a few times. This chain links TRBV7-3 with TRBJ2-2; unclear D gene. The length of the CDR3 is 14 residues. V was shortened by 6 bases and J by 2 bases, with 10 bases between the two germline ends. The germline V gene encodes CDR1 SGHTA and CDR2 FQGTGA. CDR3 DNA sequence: TGTGCCAGCAGTAAGGACCCCAACACCGGGGAGCTGTTTTTT. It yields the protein CASSKDPNTGELFF. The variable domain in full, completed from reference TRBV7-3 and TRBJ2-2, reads GAGVSQTPSNKVTEKGKYVELRCDPISGHTALYWYRQSLGQGPEFLIYFQGTGAADDSGLPNDRFFAVRPEGSVSTLKIQRTERGDSAVYLCASSKDPNTGELFFGEGSRLTVL.

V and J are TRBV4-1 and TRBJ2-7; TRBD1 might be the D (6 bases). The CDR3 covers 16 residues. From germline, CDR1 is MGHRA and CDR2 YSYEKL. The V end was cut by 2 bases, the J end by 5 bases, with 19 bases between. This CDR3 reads CASSQTLTGESHEQYF. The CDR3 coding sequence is TGCGCCAGCAGCCAAACCCTGACAGGAGAGTCCCACGAGCAGTACTTC.

CDR3 loop: CASSYSSASAQYEQFF. CDR3 nucleotides: TGTGCCAGCAGTTACTCGTCGGCTAGCGCCCAATACGAGCAGTTCTTC. The rearrangement uses TRBV6-5 and TRBJ2-1, with D possibly matching TRBD2 (6 bases). Germline lookup yields CDR1 MNHEY and CDR2 SVGAGI. The CDR3 has 16 amino acids. Trimming shortened V by 0 bases and J by 10 bases, and 19 bases separated the two germline ends.

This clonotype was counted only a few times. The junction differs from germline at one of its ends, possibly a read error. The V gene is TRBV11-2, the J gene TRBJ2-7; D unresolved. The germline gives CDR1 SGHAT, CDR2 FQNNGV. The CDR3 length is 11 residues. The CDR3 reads CASSSLFGLGF. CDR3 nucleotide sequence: TGTGCCAGCAGCTCACTTTTTGGGTTGGGGTTC.

CDR3 sequence: CASSQPYRGQSNTEAFF. DNA for the CDR3: TGCGCCAGCAGCCAGCCCTACAGGGGACAATCGAACACTGAAGCTTTCTTT. The chain employs TRBV4-1 and TRBJ1-1; 7 bases line up with TRBD1. CDR3 length: 17 residues. V shed 3 bases, J shed 1 base, and the junction held 11 bases outside the gene matches. Germline CDR1 reads MGHRA; CDR2 reads YSYEKL.